This T cell receptor beta chain was recorded in a study of fetal regulatory T cell absence and autoimmunity (dated by TCRdb to 2016 to 2017). For the wider study: Exocrine pancreas autoimmunity was observed in the IPEX patients in the absence of clinical diabetes.

Paper-wide results and their limitations: Significant oligoclonal enrichment of the TCR compartment was observed in pancreas versus cord blood, with some top clones enriched more than 80-fold. The oligoclonal enrichment was interpreted as supporting antigen-driven autoimmunity in the pancreas before birth in IPEX syndrome. TRB gene family usage was found to be broadly similar between cord blood and pancreas and to resemble published neonatal and adult repertoires.

On the immunoSEQ human TCRbeta survey platform, TCRbeta CDR3 regions were amplified and barcoded with a two-step multiplex PCR. Libraries were sequenced on Illumina instruments, with IgH sequenced in parallel from the same samples. The study's own analysis went as follows. To remove PCR and sequencing errors, raw reads were filtered against the IMGT V, D, J definitions and then binned using a nearest-neighbor algorithm. A clone was defined as an identical nucleotide sequence, and differential abundance between tissues was tested with a Fisher exact test for each clone using a pFDR threshold of p<0.01. Clones whose frequencies were too low for statistical inference were excluded by a minimum inclusion filter of 10 in either sample. The immunoSEQ Analyzer was used for pairwise clonal comparisons, while IMGT tools were used to assess gene family usage. TCRdb re-hosts the immuneACCESS table, in-frame sequences only. Its copies lack some clones; in the studies checked, an unresolved V gene accounts for under half of them, and the cause for the rest is not known. The DNA gave D and trimming, while V, J and clone size come from that table. The sample table shows some 50,000 clones, and about four fifths are seen once. The top ten hold 0.35% to 0.5% of the sample.

The DNeasy Blood and Tissue Kit was used to extract roughly 1.9-3.4 ug of genomic DNA from umbilical cord blood or frozen pancreas. CDR1 and CDR2 were assigned from the germline V gene as SGHTA and FQGNSA. V is reduced by 5 bases and J by 5 bases, leaving a spacing of 15 bases between them. The CDR3 holds 15 amino acids from the cysteine to the phenylalanine. Kept here is only the CDR3 DNA, which spans 45 bases and is read in frame from base 1. Comments on this clone: No antigen is known for it. One base away there is no much larger clone; base qualities are not given.

The receptor comes from a newborn boy with IPEX syndrome. The specimen sequenced was cord blood. Recombination joined TRBV7-2 with TRBJ2-2, with no D gene named confidently. The CDR3 region reads CASSPRTVGTGELFF. The DNA sequence follows: TGTGCCAGCAGCCCCCGGACCGTCGGGACCGGGGAGCTGTTTTTT.